Shown below are 20 T cell receptor beta chains from a single sample sequenced in a study of blood T cell repertoires in COVID-19. The data were produced by immunoSEQ multiplex PCR, yet TCRdb's version contains in-frame clones alone and is incomplete. Of about 260,000 clones listed, 85% to 90% are singletons. The sequenced sample consisted of PBMCs or T cells enriched from blood (not recorded which). These TCRs come from a woman aged 18-30 years who had recovered from COVID-19.

The chain carries TRBV27 and TRBJ1-2; D possibly corresponds to TRBD1 (6 bases). CDR1 is MNHEY and CDR2 is SMNVEV in the germline V gene (reference sequence). The CDR3 consists of 13 residues. V lost 5 bases to trimming and J lost 8 bases, with 15 bases between them. In DNA form, the CDR3 reads TGTGCCAGCAGTCCTCGACAGGAAGGCGGCTACACCTTC. Encoded protein: CASSPRQEGGYTF.

This chain links TRBV5-1 with TRBJ2-6; TRBD2 is a possible D gene (5 bases). Trimming took 5 bases from V and 1 from J, leaving 10 bases between them. CDR1 is SGHRS and CDR2 is YFSETQ in the germline V gene. CDR3 length: 15 amino acids. The CDR3 spells CASSQAGSGANVLTF. In DNA form, the CDR3 reads TGCGCCAGCAGTCAGGCGGGTTCTGGGGCCAACGTCCTGACTTTC. The full variable domain, its missing parts supplied by reference TRBV5-1 and TRBJ2-6, is KAGVTQTPRYLIKTRGQQVTLSCSPISGHRSVSWYQQTPGQGLQFLFEYFSETQRNKGNFPGRFSGRQFSNSRSEMNVSTLELGDSALYLCASSQAGSGANVLTFGAGSRLTVL.

The V call is TRBV5-8, the J call TRBJ1-1; D not certain. CDR3 length equals 11 residues. V dropped 2 bases and J dropped 5 bases, with 4 bases sitting between them. The germline CDR1 and CDR2 sequences are SGHTS and YDEGEE. The CDR3 DNA follows: TGTGCCAGCAGCTTTACAACTGAAGCTTTCTTT. Translating it yields CASSFTTEAFF.

The CDR3 DNA reads TGCGCCAGCAGCCCGAAGGGGGCTGGGGCCAACGTCCTGACTTTC. Amino acids: CASSPKGAGANVLTF. The V gene is TRBV5-1, the J gene TRBJ2-6; a possible D gene is TRBD1 (6 bases). CDR1 SGHRS and CDR2 YFSETQ come from the germline V gene. V dropped 4 bases and J dropped 2 bases, with 10 bases sitting between them. This CDR3 has 15 residues.

J is TRBJ1-6 and V is TRBV7-9; the match to TRBD1 covers 10 bases. The CDR3 covers 16 residues. Germline values: CDR1 SEHNR, CDR2 FQNEAQ (reference sequence). The V gene end was trimmed by 5 bases and the J gene end by 6 bases; junction bases not matched to a gene: 7. CDR3 DNA sequence: TGTGCCAGCAGCGCTAGACAGGGGGCGGGTAATTCACCCCTCCACTTT. It translates to CASSARQGAGNSPLHF.

CDR3 DNA: TGTGCCAGTAGTATAGCCCGGACAGGGCTCAATCAGCCCCAGCATTTT. Translating gives CASSIARTGLNQPQHF. This chain uses TRBV19 with TRBJ1-5; 8 bases map to TRBD1. CDR3 length: 16 residues. After removal of 1 base from V and 3 bases from J, the junction contained 5 bases not matched to a gene. Germline V gene data show CDR1 as LNHDA and CDR2 as SQIVND (reference sequence). The complete variable domain, with remaining parts taken from reference TRBV19 and TRBJ1-5, reads DGGITQSPKYLFRKEGQNVTLSCEQNLNHDAMYWYRQDPGQGLRLIYYSQIVNDFQKGDIAEGYSVSREKKESFPLTVTSAQKNPTAFYLCASSIARTGLNQPQHFGDGTRLSIL.

The chain recombines TRBV28 with TRBJ2-2; 12 nucleotides agree with TRBD2. Germline lookup yields CDR1 MDHEN and CDR2 SYDVKM. The CDR3 length is 15 residues. The V segment lost 6 bases and the J segment 1 base; nucleotides outside the gene matches: 0. This CDR3 reads CASRTSGGNTGELFF. CDR3 nucleotide sequence: TGTGCCAGCAGGACTAGCGGGGGGAACACCGGGGAGCTGTTTTTT.

The gene calls are TRBV30 and TRBJ1-4, with 9 nucleotides matching TRBD1. The CDR3 is 15 residues long. The junction had 6 bases not matched to a gene; V was cut back by 0 bases and J by 7 bases. The germline CDR1 and CDR2 sequences are GTSNPN and SVGIG (reference sequence). Written as DNA, the CDR3 is TGTGCCTGGAGTGTCGGACAGGGGATAAGTGAAAAACTGTTTTTT. This translates into CAWSVGQGISEKLFF.

The V call is TRBV18, the J call TRBJ2-1; 8 bases are shared with TRBD2. The ends lost 6 bases at V and 7 bases at J; junction bases unmatched: 5. There are 13 residues in the CDR3. CDR1 is KGHSH and CDR2 is LQKENI in the germline V gene. As DNA, the CDR3 is TGTGCCAGCTCCGAGGTAGCGGGGAATGAGCAGTTCTTC. Its translation is CASSEVAGNEQFF.

This clone was counted between two and nine times. Additional DNA sequences in this sample encode the identical CDR3. This rearrangement joins TRBV4-2 to TRBJ1-1; a possible D gene is TRBD1 (6 bases). Deletions cut 3 bases from V and 1 base from J, with 15 bases between. The CDR3 extends over 16 amino acids. The V gene's germline CDR1 is LGHNA and CDR2 YNFKEQ. Here the CDR3 reads CASSQVKGEGNTEAFF. The CDR3 nucleotides are TGTGCCAGCAGCCAGGTCAAGGGGGAGGGGAACACTGAAGCTTTCTTT.

V and J are TRBV29-1 and TRBJ2-1; no definite D call. Germline V gives CDR1 SQVTM, CDR2 ANQGSEA. This CDR3 is 14 amino acids long. V lost 4 bases to trimming and J lost 6 bases, with 16 bases between them. The CDR3 spells CSVVSRSVGNEQFF. As DNA, the CDR3 is TGCAGCGTTGTGTCTAGGAGCGTTGGCAATGAGCAGTTCTTC.

The chain carries TRBV28 and TRBJ2-3; 10 bases align to TRBD1. CDR1 MDHEN and CDR2 SYDVKM come from the germline V gene. This CDR3 spans 15 amino acids. The V and J ends lost 8 bases and 3 bases, in that order; junction bases with no gene match: 8. The CDR3 coding sequence is TGTGCCAGCCAGATCCGGGACAGGGGTACAGATACGCAGTATTTT. Translation gives CASQIRDRGTDTQYF.

The rearrangement links TRBV3-1 (or the pseudogene TRBV3-2) to TRBJ2-3, with TRBD1 matching over 7 bases. Per the germline V gene, CDR1 is LGHDT and CDR2 is YNNKEL (reference sequence). The V segment lost 2 bases and the J segment 5 bases; nucleotides outside the gene matches: 7. The CDR3 covers 15 residues. The chain's CDR3 is CASSQLTGIVDTQYF. The CDR3 DNA is TGTGCCAGCAGCCAATTGACAGGGATAGTAGATACGCAGTATTTT.

This clone was counted between two and nine times. V gene TRBV19 combines with J gene TRBJ1-1, with 7 bases fitting TRBD1. Unmatched junction bases numbered 8, after V lost 3 bases and J lost 1 base. Germline V gives CDR1 LNHDA, CDR2 SQIVND (reference sequence). CDR3 length: 16 amino acids. CDR3 sequence: CASSISRGGSNTEAFF. The CDR3, as DNA: TGTGCCAGTAGTATTAGTAGAGGGGGCTCGAACACTGAAGCTTTCTTT.

This clone was counted only a few times. This sequence joins TRBV18 and TRBJ1-1; 7 bases align to TRBD1. CDR3 length: 15 residues. The germline CDR1 and CDR2 sequences are KGHSH and LQKENI. V was clipped by 3 bases and J by 6 bases; unmatched bases: 10. The CDR3 DNA reads TGTGCCAGCTCACCCTATCACAGGGGTTATGCTGAAGCTTTCTTT. This codes for CASSPYHRGYAEAFF.

V and J are TRBV11-2 and TRBJ1-6; D remains ambiguous. The V end was cut by 4 bases, the J end by 10 bases, with 20 bases between. Germline V gene data show CDR1 as SGHAT and CDR2 as FQNNGV. The CDR3 extends over 16 amino acids. CDR3 protein: CASSSLARERRSPLHF. The DNA of the CDR3 is TGTGCCAGCAGCTCCCTCGCGAGGGAGAGGCGATCACCCCTCCACTTT. Filled out from reference TRBV11-2 and TRBJ1-6, the complete variable domain reads EAGVAQSPRYKIIEKRQSVAFWCNPISGHATLYWYQQILGQGPKLLIQFQNNGVVDDSQLPKDRFSAERLKGVDSTLKIQPAKLEDSAVYLCASSSLARERRSPLHFGNGTRLTVT.

This chain connects TRBV3-1 (or the pseudogene TRBV3-2) to TRBJ2-5, with D perhaps matching TRBD2 (7 bases). V gave up 6 bases and J gave up 9 bases, with 11 bases separating them. The length of the CDR3 is 11 residues. The V gene's germline CDR1 is LGHDT and CDR2 YNNKEL (reference sequence). The CDR3 DNA sequence: TGTGCCAGCAGGAGGGGGGGGGCCCAGTACTTC. Its translation: CASRRGGAQYF.

The gene calls are TRBV27 and TRBJ2-1; D remains unclear. CDR1 MNHEY and CDR2 SMNVEV come from the germline V gene (reference sequence). V lost 2 bases, J lost 9 bases, and 11 bases lay in between. CDR3 size: 13 residues. The CDR3 nucleotides read TGTGCCAGCAGTTTAACGCTCACTGGTGAGCAGTTCTTC. Protein: CASSLTLTGEQFF.

The table lists this clone with a few counts. The chain combines TRBV7-8 with TRBJ2-7; TRBD2 agrees at 12 bases. Losses at the gene ends were 5 bases for V and 2 bases for J; bases not matched to a gene: 10. The CDR3 is 17 residues long. The germline V gene has CDR1 SGHVS and CDR2 FQNEAQ. For the CDR3, the DNA is TGTGCCAGCAGCCTCTACCCACTAGCGGGGGGCGCCTACGAGCAGTACTTC. This sequence encodes CASSLYPLAGGAYEQYF.

The V and J genes are TRBV27 and TRBJ2-1; 10 nucleotides line up with TRBD2. With 7 bases clipped from V and 8 bases from J, the junction kept 8 bases outside the gene matches. This CDR3 has 14 residues. Germline V lookup: CDR1 MNHEY, CDR2 SMNVEV (reference sequence). In DNA, the CDR3 is TGTGCCAGCACAAGCGGGGGGGCCATGGATGAGCAGTTCTTC. It yields the protein CASTSGGAMDEQFF.